The next 29 T cell receptor beta chains were all read from a single sample in a study of CD8+ T cells in alopecia areata. The treatment is: oral pan-JAK inhibitor, 5-10 mg twice daily. Isolated RNA was reverse transcribed into cDNA used as the sequencing template. The data were produced by immunoSEQ multiplex PCR, yet TCRdb's version contains in-frame clones alone and is incomplete. This table has roughly 200,000 clones, roughly three fifths appearing once. The sample here was CD4+ T cells sorted from blood, taken at week 4, from a patient treated with tofacitinib. The receptors originated from a human donor with alopecia areata.

The V and J genes are TRBV2 and TRBJ1-1; weak D call: TRBD1 (6 bases). The CDR3 consists of 12 residues. Germline values: CDR1 SNHLY, CDR2 FYNNEI. The germline V and J ends were trimmed by 7 bases and 6 bases, with 12 bases remaining between them. The CDR3 is CASNADRPEAFF. The CDR3 DNA reads TGTGCCAGCAACGCCGACAGGCCTGAAGCTTTCTTT.

V gene TRBV19 combines with J gene TRBJ2-3; 8 bases map to TRBD2. V lost 5 bases, J lost 2 bases, and 9 bases stayed unmatched. This CDR3 has 16 amino acids. CDR1 and CDR2 from the germline V gene are LNHDA and SQIVND (reference sequence). The CDR3 DNA reads TGTGCCAGTAGTGGAAACTTAGCGGGGATCACAGATACGCAGTATTTT. Translated: CASSGNLAGITDTQYF.

The chain joins TRBV5-6 to TRBJ2-2; 7 bases align to TRBD1. Germline V gene sequence: CDR1 SGHDT, CDR2 YYEEEE. V trimming: 0 bases; J trimming: 2 bases; junction bases outside the gene matches: 1. This CDR3 is built from 15 residues. The CDR3 reads CASSLDRGNTGELFF. The DNA for the CDR3 is TGTGCCAGCAGCTTGGACAGGGGCAACACCGGGGAGCTGTTTTTT.

The chain links TRBV2 to TRBJ2-1; a possible D gene is TRBD1 (5 bases). CDR3 length: 12 amino acids. The germline V gene has CDR1 SNHLY and CDR2 FYNNEI. The ends were cut back, 4 bases at V and 6 bases at J, with 7 bases in the middle. The chain's CDR3 is CASSAGRNEQFF. In DNA, the CDR3 is TGTGCCAGCAGTGCAGGGCGCAATGAGCAGTTCTTC.

V usage is TRBV4-3 and J usage is TRBJ1-2, with 7 positions matching TRBD1. Germline lookup yields CDR1 LGHNA and CDR2 YSLEER. V lost 2 bases and J lost 2; bases outside the gene matches: 8. This CDR3 spans 16 amino acids. The CDR3 spells CASSQTLLRGNYGYTF. CDR3 bases: TGCGCCAGCAGCCAAACCCTACTCAGGGGGAACTATGGCTACACCTTC.

This clone was counted only a few times. The chain employs TRBV28 and TRBJ1-2, with D hard to call. CDR1 is MDHEN, CDR2 SYDVKM, per germline. The CDR3 runs 13 residues. The V gene lost 6 bases and the J gene lost 4 bases, with 12 bases spanning the gap. The CDR3, as DNA: TGTGCCAGCAGCCGAGCGGGGAGCTATGGCTACACCTTC. This codes for CASSRAGSYGYTF.

The chain combines TRBV2 with TRBJ2-3; weak D call: TRBD2 (6 bases). The CDR3 loop spans 12 amino acids. The V end lost 7 bases, the J end lost 1 base, and 6 bases lay between the germline ends. From germline, CDR1 is SNHLY and CDR2 FYNNEI. The CDR3 region has the DNA TGTGCCAGCACGGGGGGCACAGATACGCAGTATTTT. Its translation is CASTGGTDTQYF.

With regard to this clone: Other DNA sequences from this sample encode an identical CDR3 as well. The chain joins TRBV15 to TRBJ1-3; maybe TRBD1 (5 bases). Per the germline V gene, CDR1 is LNHNV and CDR2 is YYDKDF (reference sequence). V lost 0 bases, J lost 1 base, and 7 bases lay in between. The CDR3 sequence is 15 residues long. CDR3 residues: CATSRDGGSGNTIYF. The CDR3 DNA reads TGTGCCACCAGCAGAGATGGGGGGTCTGGAAACACCATATATTTT. Full variable domain (outside the CDR3, taken from reference TRBV15 and TRBJ1-3): DAMVIQNPRYQVTQFGKPVTLSCSQTLNHNVMYWYQQKSSQAPKLLFHYYDKDFNNEADTPDNFQSRRPNTSFCFLDIRSPGLGDTAMYLCATSRDGGSGNTIYFGEGSWLTVV.

The chain joins TRBV27 to TRBJ2-5, with D possibly TRBD2 on 6 matching bases. The CDR3 has 14 amino acids. Trimming took 1 base from V and 5 from J, leaving 11 bases between them. The germline CDR1 and CDR2 sequences are MNHEY and SMNVEV (reference sequence). CDR3: CASSLWGVQETQYF. The CDR3 DNA is TGTGCCAGCAGTTTATGGGGGGTACAGGAGACCCAGTACTTC.

This rearrangement joins TRBV7-9 to TRBJ1-2, with 9 bases fitting TRBD1. CDR3 size: 14 residues. V lost 4 bases and J lost 7; bases outside the gene matches: 7. Germline V lookup: CDR1 SEHNR, CDR2 FQNEAQ (reference sequence). The DNA for the CDR3 is TGTGCCAGCAGCTACCTCGACAGGGGGTCTGGCTACACCTTC. This gives the protein CASSYLDRGSGYTF. Looking up the rest from reference TRBV7-9 and TRBJ1-2 gives the full variable domain: DTGVSQNPRHKITKRGQNVTFRCDPISEHNRLYWYRQTLGQGPEFLTYFQNEAQLEKSRLLSDRFSAERPKGSFSTLEIQRTEQGDSAMYLCASSYLDRGSGYTFGSGTRLTVV.

V gene TRBV4-2 combines with J gene TRBJ2-3; 13 nucleotides match TRBD2. Germline CDR1 and CDR2: LGHNA and YNFKEQ. V trimming: 2 bases; J trimming: 4 bases; junction bases outside the gene matches: 3. The CDR3 covers 16 residues. The CDR3 here is CASSQTGTSGADTQYF. The CDR3 nucleotides read TGTGCCAGCAGCCAAACCGGGACTAGCGGGGCAGATACGCAGTATTTT.

V is TRBV29-1 and J is TRBJ2-5; 8 bases line up with TRBD1. This CDR3 is built from 14 residues. V gave up 6 bases and J gave up 5 bases; unmatched junction bases: 11. Germline V gene lookup returns CDR1 SQVTM and CDR2 ANQGSEA. CDR3 region: CSVFDRGVDETQYF. In DNA form, the CDR3 reads TGCAGCGTGTTCGACAGGGGAGTTGACGAGACCCAGTACTTC.

V is TRBV4-3 and J is TRBJ2-5; D gene ambiguous. Judging by the DNA end, TRBJ2-7 fits better; the J call may be wrong. Germline CDR1 is LGHNA and CDR2 is YSLEER. The CDR3 extends over 13 amino acids. The CDR3 reads CASSQDQEDEQYF. For the CDR3, the DNA is TGCGCCAGCAGCCAGGATCAAGAGGACGAGCAGTACTTC.

This clone was seen only once. The J gene is TRBJ1-6, the V gene TRBV27, with 7 bases identical to TRBD1. Germline values: CDR1 MNHEY, CDR2 SMNVEV (reference sequence). The CDR3 has 14 residues. V shed 4 bases and J 8 bases; nucleotides not matched to a gene: 5. The CDR3 DNA reads TGTGCCAGCAGTTCAGGGGGGTCTTATTCACCCCTCCACTTT. This codes for CASSSGGSYSPLHF.

V usage is TRBV2 and J usage is TRBJ2-7; 10 bases match TRBD1. CDR3 length: 15 amino acids. The germline gives CDR1 SNHLY, CDR2 FYNNEI. The trim removed 4 bases at V and 3 bases at J, leaving 6 bases unmatched. CDR3 region: CASSAGTGADYEQYF. The DNA for the CDR3 is TGTGCCAGCAGTGCCGGGACAGGGGCTGACTACGAGCAGTACTTC.

This clone was counted between two and nine times. This chain links TRBV30 with TRBJ2-7; D unresolved. With 5 bases removed from V and 3 bases from J, the gap between germline ends came to 11 bases. Germline assignment: CDR1 GTSNPN and CDR2 SVGIG (reference sequence). This CDR3 region has 12 residues. CDR3 DNA sequence: TGTGCCTGGTCCTTCCGCGGCTACGAGCAGTACTTC. Residues: CAWSFRGYEQYF. The variable domain in full, completed from reference TRBV30 and TRBJ2-7, reads SQTIHQWPATLVQPVGSPLSLECTVEGTSNPNLYWYRQAAGRGLQLLFYSVGIGQISSEVPQNLSASRPQDRQFILSSKKLLLSDSGFYLCAWSFRGYEQYFGPGTRLTVT.

The J gene is TRBJ1-6, the V gene TRBV29-1, with D possibly TRBD1 on 6 matching bases. CDR3 length equals 14 residues. The V end was cut by 3 bases, the J end by 7 bases, with 13 bases between. The germline gives CDR1 SQVTM, CDR2 ANQGSEA. CDR3 sequence: CSVDGGADNSPLHF. The CDR3 bases are TGCAGCGTTGACGGGGGGGCGGACAATTCACCCCTCCACTTT.

The chain has TRBV7-8 and TRBJ2-1; unclear D gene. V lost 2 bases and J lost 0, with 8 bases in between. This CDR3 is built from 15 residues. CDR1 and CDR2 (germline): SGHVS, FQNEAQ. The DNA of the CDR3 is TGTGCCAGCAGCTTAAGCGTCAGCTCCTACAATGAGCAGTTCTTC. It codes for CASSLSVSSYNEQFF. Based on the CDR3 plus reference TRBV7-8 and TRBJ2-1, the full variable domain is GAGVSQSPRYKVAKRGQDVALRCDPISGHVSLFWYQQALGQGPEFLTYFQNEAQLDKSGLPSDRFFAERPEGSVSTLKIQRTQQEDSAVYLCASSLSVSSYNEQFFGPGTRLTVL.

V usage is TRBV2 and J usage is TRBJ1-5, with D tentatively TRBD1 (6 bases). Germline assignment: CDR1 SNHLY and CDR2 FYNNEI. The V and J ends lost 5 bases and 0 bases respectively, with 14 bases between them. CDR3 length: 16 amino acids. Written as DNA, the CDR3 is TGTGCCAGCAGTTCCTCGGACAGCTATAGCAATCAGCCCCAGCATTTT. Its protein is CASSSSDSYSNQPQHF.

CDR3 amino acids: CASSPRGPGRYTEAFF. DNA of the CDR3: TGTGCCAGCAGCCCTCGGGGCCCAGGTCGGTACACTGAAGCTTTCTTT. This chain connects TRBV7-9 to TRBJ1-1; D is perhaps TRBD1 (5 bases). Per the germline V gene, CDR1 is SEHNR and CDR2 is FQNEAQ (reference sequence). The CDR3 runs 16 residues. Trimming took 5 bases from V and 3 from J, leaving 19 bases between them.

The chain couples TRBV27 to TRBJ2-1; the D call may be TRBD1 or TRBD2 (5 bases each). The germline V and J ends were trimmed by 6 bases and 4 bases, with 16 bases remaining between them. Germline assignment: CDR1 MNHEY and CDR2 SMNVEV (reference sequence). CDR3 length: 15 residues. The CDR3 region is CASRHARGAYNEQFF. The CDR3 DNA reads TGTGCCAGCAGACACGCGAGGGGAGCTTACAATGAGCAGTTCTTC.

The count of this clone is one. The chain carries TRBV15 and TRBJ2-5, with D uncertain. The CDR3 extends over 9 amino acids. Germline V CDR1 and CDR2: LNHNV, YYDKDF (reference sequence). V shed 7 bases and J shed 5 bases, with 2 bases lying between them. CDR3 nucleotides: TGTGCCACCACGGAGACCCAGTACTTC. The encoded protein is CATTETQYF.

This clone was counted between two and nine times. V is TRBV14 and J is TRBJ2-7; 12 bases align to TRBD2. The length of the CDR3 is 16 residues. Germline V gene sequence: CDR1 SGHDN, CDR2 FVKESK. Trimming removed 4 bases from V and 2 bases from J; junction bases left unmatched: 6. DNA of the CDR3: TGTGCCAGCAGCCCGAGGACTAGCGGGGTTCCCTACGAGCAGTACTTC. It is translated as CASSPRTSGVPYEQYF. Based on the CDR3 plus reference TRBV14 and TRBJ2-7, the full variable domain is EAGVTQFPSHSVIEKGQTVTLRCDPISGHDNLYWYRRVMGKEIKFLLHFVKESKQDESGMPNNRFLAERTGGTYSTLKVQPAELEDSGVYFCASSPRTSGVPYEQYFGPGTRLTVT.

This chain uses TRBV7-6 with TRBJ1-1; TRBD1 might be the D (5 bases). Trimming stripped 4 bases from V and 7 bases from J, with 16 bases between. From germline, CDR1 is SGHVS and CDR2 FNYEAQ. This CDR3 spans 14 amino acids. The CDR3 region is CASSSAGTQLEAFF. DNA of the CDR3: TGTGCCAGCAGCTCGGCCGGGACCCAACTTGAAGCTTTCTTT.

The chain employs TRBV5-4 and TRBJ1-2; D gene unclear. The CDR3 covers 14 residues. Germline V gene sequence: CDR1 SGHNT, CDR2 YYREEE (reference sequence). V was clipped by 0 bases and J by 8 bases, with 14 bases between them. The CDR3 nucleotides are TGTGCCAGCAGCTTGGAACGGGCCTCAATGGGCTACACCTTC. Its protein is CASSLERASMGYTF.

The V and J genes are TRBV6-5 and TRBJ2-7; D is perhaps TRBD2 (6 bases). Trimming took 9 bases from V and 1 from J, leaving 16 bases between them. CDR1 and CDR2 from the germline V gene are MNHEY and SVGAGI. This CDR3 has 14 amino acids. CDR3 DNA: TGTGCCAGGCACCCGCGGGACGGATCCTACGAGCAGTACTTC. Amino acid sequence: CARHPRDGSYEQYF.

The gene calls are TRBV19 and TRBJ1-5; D might be TRBD1 (5 bases). The CDR3 has 13 amino acids. Trimming took off 8 bases at V and 9 bases at J, with 17 bases between the two ends. Germline V gene sequence: CDR1 LNHDA, CDR2 SQIVND (reference sequence). Written as DNA, the CDR3 is TGTGCCAGTGGGACGGATATCCCTCGGCCCCAGCATTTT. Translated, it gives CASGTDIPRPQHF.

The rearrangement links TRBV30 to TRBJ1-5, with 7 bases lining up with TRBD1. The CDR3 contains 13 residues. CDR1 GTSNPN and CDR2 SVGIG come from the germline V gene (reference sequence). V dropped 4 bases and J dropped 7; count of bases not matched to a gene: 7. The CDR3 sequence: CAWNLQGRQPQHF. Here the CDR3 DNA reads TGTGCCTGGAATCTACAGGGGAGGCAGCCCCAGCATTTT.

The count of this clone is one. The gene calls are TRBV7-2 and TRBJ2-3; 8 bases align to TRBD1. The CDR3 loop spans 17 amino acids. V trimming: 5 bases; J trimming: 3 bases; junction bases outside the gene matches: 13. Germline CDR1 SGHTA, CDR2 FQGNSA. CDR3 nucleotide sequence: TGTGCCAGCAGCCGAAGGGACAGGCCATGGAGGACAGATACGCAGTATTTT. It yields the protein CASSRRDRPWRTDTQYF.